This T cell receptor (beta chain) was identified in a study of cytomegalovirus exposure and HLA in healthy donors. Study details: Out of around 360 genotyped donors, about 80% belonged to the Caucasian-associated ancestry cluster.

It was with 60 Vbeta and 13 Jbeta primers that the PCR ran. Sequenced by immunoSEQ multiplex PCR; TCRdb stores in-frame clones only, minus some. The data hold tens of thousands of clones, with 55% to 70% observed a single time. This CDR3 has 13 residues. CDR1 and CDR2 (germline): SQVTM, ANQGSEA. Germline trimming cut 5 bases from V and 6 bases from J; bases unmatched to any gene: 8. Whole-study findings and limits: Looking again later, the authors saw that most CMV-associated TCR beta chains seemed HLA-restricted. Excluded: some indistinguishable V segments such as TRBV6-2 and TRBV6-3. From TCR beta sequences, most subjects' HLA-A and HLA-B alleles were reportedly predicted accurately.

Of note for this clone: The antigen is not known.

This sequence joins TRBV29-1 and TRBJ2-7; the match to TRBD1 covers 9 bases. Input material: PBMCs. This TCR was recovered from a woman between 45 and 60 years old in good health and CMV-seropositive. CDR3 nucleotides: TGCAGCGTTCTTGTACAGGGGGCACTCGAGCAGTACTTC. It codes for CSVLVQGALEQYF.